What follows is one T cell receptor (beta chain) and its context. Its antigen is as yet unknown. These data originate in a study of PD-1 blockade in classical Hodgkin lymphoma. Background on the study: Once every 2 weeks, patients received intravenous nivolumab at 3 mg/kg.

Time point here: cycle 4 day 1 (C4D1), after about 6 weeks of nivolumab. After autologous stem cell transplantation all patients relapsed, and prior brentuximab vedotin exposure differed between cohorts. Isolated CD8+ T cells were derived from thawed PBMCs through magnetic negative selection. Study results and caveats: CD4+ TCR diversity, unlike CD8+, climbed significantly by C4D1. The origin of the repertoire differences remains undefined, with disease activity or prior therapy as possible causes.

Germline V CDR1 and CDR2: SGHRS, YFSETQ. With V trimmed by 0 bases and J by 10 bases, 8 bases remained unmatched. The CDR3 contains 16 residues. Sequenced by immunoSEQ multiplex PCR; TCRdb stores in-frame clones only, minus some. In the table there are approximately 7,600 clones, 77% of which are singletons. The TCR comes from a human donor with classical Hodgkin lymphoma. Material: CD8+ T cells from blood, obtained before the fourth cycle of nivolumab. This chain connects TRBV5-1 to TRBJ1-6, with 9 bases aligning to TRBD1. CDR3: CASSLAGTGKGSPLHF. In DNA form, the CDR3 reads TGCGCCAGCAGCTTGGCCGGGACAGGGAAGGGATCACCCCTCCACTTT.